This T cell receptor (beta chain) appears in the sequencing data of a study of PD-1 blockade in classical Hodgkin lymphoma. The CDR3 contains 15 residues. The V gene lost 4 bases and the J gene lost 1 base, with 14 bases spanning the gap. Germline loops: CDR1 SGHVS, CDR2 FQNEAQ. Study observations and caveats: CD4+ TCR diversity rose significantly by C4D1, and CD8+ TCR diversity did not.

Ten or more counts support this clone. Its antigen remains unidentified. Method: immunoSEQ multiplex PCR; TCRdb's copy keeps in-frame clones and lacks some. The sample consists of approximately 41,000 clones, around 64% of them appearing once. Time point denoted: cycle 4 day 1 (C4D1), after about 6 weeks of nivolumab. Every one of the patients relapsed after autologous stem cell transplantation (brentuximab vedotin exposure was variable). This sequence joins TRBV7-8 and TRBJ2-7; possibly TRBD1 or TRBD2 for D (6 bases each). This TCR came from a human donor with classical Hodgkin lymphoma. The input for sequencing was peripheral blood mononuclear cells (PBMCs), taken before the fourth cycle of nivolumab. DNA for the CDR3: TGTGCCAGCAGCTCGGGGGTAGGACAGTCCTACGAGCAGTACTTC. As protein: CASSSGVGQSYEQYF.